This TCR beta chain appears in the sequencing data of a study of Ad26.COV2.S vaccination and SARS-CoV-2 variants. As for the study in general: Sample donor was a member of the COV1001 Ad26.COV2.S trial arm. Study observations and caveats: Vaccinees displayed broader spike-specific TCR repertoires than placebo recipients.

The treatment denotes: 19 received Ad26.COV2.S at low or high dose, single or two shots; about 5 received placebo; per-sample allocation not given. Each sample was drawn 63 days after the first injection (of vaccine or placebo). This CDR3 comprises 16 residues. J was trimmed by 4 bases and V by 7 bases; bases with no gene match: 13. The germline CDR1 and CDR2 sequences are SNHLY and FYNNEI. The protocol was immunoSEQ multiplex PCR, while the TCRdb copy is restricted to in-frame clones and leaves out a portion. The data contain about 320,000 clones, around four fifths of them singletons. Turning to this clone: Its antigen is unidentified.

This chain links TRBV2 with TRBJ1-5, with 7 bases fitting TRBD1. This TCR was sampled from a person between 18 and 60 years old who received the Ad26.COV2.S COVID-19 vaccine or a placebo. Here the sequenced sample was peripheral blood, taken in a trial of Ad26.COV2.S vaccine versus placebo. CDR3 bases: TGTGCCAGCAAACTAGGGGGACAGAGACTTAATCAGCCCCAGCATTTT. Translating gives CASKLGGQRLNQPQHF.